This TCR beta chain emerged from a study of T cells in Graves' hyperthyroidism and ophthalmopathy. The CDR3 regions of TCR beta were amplified from RNA transcripts. Researchers ran a first-round RT-PCR on the TCR CDR3 using the HTBI primer set. TCRdb passed the multiplex PCR reads through MiXCR, listing each CDR3 protein once. The sample lists 530,000 or so distinct CDR3 sequences, about half occurring once. CDR3 length equals 17 residues. CDR1 and CDR2 from the germline V gene are SGHAT and FQNNGV. With 8 bases clipped from V and 4 bases from J, the junction kept 15 bases outside the gene matches. The chain joins TRBV11-2 to TRBJ1-2, with 11 positions matching TRBD1. The sequenced sample was peripheral blood or thyroid tissue (not recorded which). This TCR derives from a woman under 30 with Graves' hyperthyroidism. CDR3 residues: CASSPFGTGGSTYGYTF. In nucleotides, the CDR3 is TGTGCCAGCTCACCTTTTGGGACAGGGGGATCAACCTATGGCTACACCTTC.